The sequence of this T cell receptor (beta chain) was determined in a study of blood T cell repertoires in COVID-19 (dated by TCRdb to 2020 to 2022). General notes on the study: Samples from collaborators originated in the United States, Italy and Spain and spanned both the acute and convalescent phases of COVID-19. Deeply sampled blood TCRbeta repertoires from subjects exposed to, actively infected with, or recovered from COVID-19 were included in the dataset. The prospective study material was composed of cDNA or gDNA derived from T cells, B-cell-depleted T cells, or PBMCs. Where available, HLA class I and class II types were obtained from metadata supplied by the sample provider rather than from assay-based typing. The repertoires were made available in a free public database intended to serve as a resource for research on the immune response to SARS-CoV-2. Samples came from the ongoing ImmuneRACE study (first 160 participants) plus 1,254 subjects from 6 global collaborators. The sample metadata nearly always contained a de-identified subject ID, COVID-19 status, age in years and sex. Broad study findings and their caveats: Clinical and demographic metadata were provided uncurated, with the amount varying by source and participant.

TCRbeta CDR3 regions were amplified from genomic DNA using the immunoSEQ Assay, a bias-controlled multiplex PCR. On the authors' methods: Within the assay, amplification of reference gene primers was used to estimate how many nucleated cells each sample contained. To quantify the absolute abundance of each unique TCRbeta CDR3 rearrangement, sequence reads were collapsed and filtered. For each sample, productive Simpson clonality was calculated by taking the square root of Simpson's diversity index across productive rearrangements. TCRdb mirrors the immuneACCESS table, restricted to in-frame sequences. Some clones are absent from its copies; in checked studies, under half trace to an unresolved V gene, and the reason for the others is unknown. Clone size and V and J calls were adopted from that table, with D and trimming inferred from the DNA. The sample table shows 250,000 to 300,000 clones, and about 85% are seen once. The ten top clones hold less than 5% of the sample.

Whole blood was collected in K2EDTA tubes by collaborating institutions according to the institutions' own protocols. For TCRbeta analysis, collaborator samples were shipped as frozen whole blood, as isolated PBMCs, or as DNA extracted from either sample type. This clone occurred a few times. Its recognized antigen is unknown. No clone much larger than this one lies a single base away; base qualities are absent. V is cut back by 2 bases and J by 9 bases, with 3 bases in the junction unmatched. CDR1 and CDR2 are read off the germline V gene as KGHSH and LQKENI. Its CDR3 holds 14 amino acids, cysteine through phenylalanine. The sequence is cut down to CDR3 DNA, 42 bases in frame from base 1.

The chain joins TRBV18 to TRBJ2-7, and TRBD2 matches 14 of the central bases. The sample consisted of peripheral blood. The source of this sequence is a man aged 55-75 years with acute or convalescent COVID-19. The CDR3 protein: CASSPEGTSGRQYF. The nucleotide sequence reads as follows: TGTGCCAGCTCACCAGAGGGGACTAGCGGGAGGCAGTACTTC.